This paragraph reports one T cell receptor beta chain. From germline, CDR1 is MGHRA and CDR2 YSYEKL. Trimming left V 2 bases short and J 0 bases short, with 17 bases between. This CDR3 spans 18 amino acids. This sample was taken from a study of blood T cell repertoires in COVID-19. Study information: Acute-phase and convalescent COVID-19 samples originated in the United States, Italy and Spain.

Across over 20 US areas, participants ranged in age from about 18 to 100 years. The assay was immunoSEQ multiplex PCR, and TCRdb's table has in-frame clones only and misses some. The sample records 200,000 to 250,000 clones, 75% to 90% being singletons. The sequencing sample was made of PBMCs or T cells enriched from blood (not recorded which). The receptor comes from a woman in her late teens or twenties in a cohort exposed to, infected with or recovered from COVID-19 (not recorded which). The rearrangement uses TRBV4-1 and TRBJ1-3; D is possibly TRBD1 (5 bases). CDR3 residues: CASSQPSKGTSSGNTIYF. In nucleotides, the CDR3 is TGCGCCAGCAGCCAACCCAGCAAGGGGACTAGCTCTGGAAACACCATATATTTT.